The 31 T cell receptor beta chains in this list originate from one sample, sequenced in a study of T cells after posttransplantation cyclophosphamide. Repertoires were generated with immunoSEQ multiplex PCR, while TCRdb's copy carries only in-frame clones and drops some. The sample yields approximately 5,400 clones, approximately 94% seen once. What was sequenced was CD4+ T cells sorted from bone marrow. The source is a woman aged 60-70 years in good health, CMV-negative, and a related stem cell transplant donor.

J is TRBJ2-7 and V is TRBV5-8, with D possibly matching TRBD2 (5 bases). V gave up 0 bases and J gave up 11 bases, with 6 bases separating them. The CDR3 loop spans 10 amino acids. CDR1 is SGHTS and CDR2 is YDEGEE in the germline V gene. CDR3 in amino acids: CASSLAGEYV. As DNA, the CDR3 is TGTGCCAGCAGCTTGGCCGGGGAGTACGTC.

The gene calls are TRBV2 and TRBJ2-3; no firm D call. Between the trimmed V and J ends, which lost 8 bases and 0 bases, there was a span of 12 bases. The CDR3 sequence is 14 residues long. CDR1 and CDR2 (germline): SNHLY, FYNNEI. As DNA, the CDR3 is TGTGCCAGCCGTTTCAGACATAGCACAGATACGCAGTATTTT. The encoded protein is CASRFRHSTDTQYF. Full variable domain (missing parts from reference TRBV2 and TRBJ2-3): EPEVTQTPSHQVTQMGQEVILRCVPISNHLYFYWYRQILGQKVEFLVSFYNNEISEKSEIFDDQFSVERPDGSNFTLKIRSTKLEDSAMYFCASRFRHSTDTQYFGPGTRLTVL.

The rearrangement uses TRBV7-9 and TRBJ2-1, with 10 bases that match TRBD1. V lost 5 bases to trimming and J lost 0 bases; unmatched junction nucleotides: 7. Germline CDR1 and CDR2: SEHNR and FQNEAQ (reference sequence). The CDR3 is made up of 17 amino acids. CDR3 in amino acids: CASSPDRGQSSYNEQFF. CDR3 DNA: TGTGCCAGCAGCCCCGACAGGGGGCAGAGCTCCTACAATGAGCAGTTCTTC. Full variable domain (outside the CDR3, taken from reference TRBV7-9 and TRBJ2-1): DTGVSQNPRHKITKRGQNVTFRCDPISEHNRLYWYRQTLGQGPEFLTYFQNEAQLEKSRLLSDRFSAERPKGSFSTLEIQRTEQGDSAMYLCASSPDRGQSSYNEQFFGPGTRLTVL.

The chain links TRBV5-1 to TRBJ2-7, with D possibly matching TRBD1 (5 bases). CDR3 length: 14 residues. Trimming removed 0 bases from V and 6 bases from J, with 13 bases in between. Germline CDR1 reads SGHRS; CDR2 reads YFSETQ. CDR3 DNA sequence: TGCGCCAGCAGCTTGGCCCTCAGGGAAGGCGAGCAGTACTTC. Protein sequence: CASSLALREGEQYF.

The gene calls are TRBV21-1 and TRBJ2-7; the table's D call, TRBD2, was not checked against the DNA. TRBV21-1 is recorded as a pseudogene. The CDR3 extends over 13 amino acids. The CDR3, as DNA: TGTGCCAGCAGCTCTCGTCCACCTATTCGGGAGTACGTC. Its translation is CASSSRPPIREYV.

This chain connects TRBV7-9 to TRBJ1-4; D might be TRBD1 (6 bases). The CDR3 spans 14 residues. Trimming pared 10 bases from V and 0 bases from J, leaving 12 bases between. Germline lookup yields CDR1 SEHNR and CDR2 FQNEAQ (reference sequence). This CDR3 reads CATRTVATNEKLFF. CDR3 DNA sequence: TGTGCCACCCGGACAGTTGCAACTAATGAAAAACTGTTTTTT. The whole variable domain, remainder taken from reference TRBV7-9 and TRBJ1-4, is DTGVSQNPRHKITKRGQNVTFRCDPISEHNRLYWYRQTLGQGPEFLTYFQNEAQLEKSRLLSDRFSAERPKGSFSTLEIQRTEQGDSAMYLCATRTVATNEKLFFGSGTQLSVL.

This rearrangement joins TRBV5-1 to TRBJ1-6; a weak D match, TRBD1 (6 bases). Germline values: CDR1 SGHRS, CDR2 YFSETQ. V was pared by 3 bases and J by 8 bases, with 12 bases between. The CDR3 consists of 14 residues. CDR3 residues: CASSYWTADSPLHF. The CDR3 coding sequence is TGCGCCAGCAGCTACTGGACAGCCGATTCACCCCTCCACTTT.

This clone showed up just once. This rearrangement joins TRBV28 to TRBJ2-2, with 9 positions matching TRBD2. CDR3 length: 15 residues. Trimming cost V 6 bases and J 0 bases; bases outside gene matches: 2. From germline, CDR1 is MDHEN and CDR2 SYDVKM. The CDR3 spells CASSLAGTNTGELFF. The CDR3 DNA follows: TGTGCCAGCAGCCTAGCGGGAACGAACACCGGGGAGCTGTTTTTT.

This chain uses TRBV6-5 with TRBJ1-2; D is ambiguous. This CDR3 contains 12 residues. Germline-derived CDR1 and CDR2 are MNHEY and SVGAGI. V lost 10 bases and J lost 2, with 11 bases in between. Here the CDR3 DNA reads TGTGCCACCAAATCGGGGAACTATGGCTACACCTTC. Its translation: CATKSGNYGYTF.

The chain joins TRBV7-2 to TRBJ1-1; 8 bases match TRBD1. V shed 5 bases, J shed 4 bases, and the junction held 12 bases outside the gene matches. CDR3 length: 16 residues. Germline values: CDR1 SGHTA, CDR2 FQGNSA. The CDR3 sequence: CASSPSAGGWGTEAFF. The CDR3 nucleotides read TGTGCCAGCAGCCCCTCTGCAGGGGGCTGGGGCACTGAAGCTTTCTTT.

This chain connects TRBV7-9 to TRBJ1-5; TRBD1 matches at 10 bases. Trimming at V came to 5 bases and at J to 6 bases, leaving 7 bases not matched to a gene. CDR1 is SEHNR and CDR2 is FQNEAQ in the germline V gene (reference sequence). This CDR3 contains 15 residues. The CDR3 is CASSQGQGWAQPQHF. The CDR3 DNA sequence: TGTGCCAGCAGCCAGGGACAGGGGTGGGCTCAGCCCCAGCATTTT.

V usage is TRBV6-1 and J usage is TRBJ2-7, with a possible D match to TRBD1 (6 bases). CDR3 length: 13 residues. V lost 6 bases and J lost 6, with 15 bases in between. Per germline, CDR1 MNHNS and CDR2 SASEGT. The CDR3 DNA follows: TGTGCCAGCAGCGGCGGCCAGGGGAGCGAGCAGTACTTC. Translated: CASSGGQGSEQYF.

The rearrangement joins TRBV19 to TRBJ2-1; 9 bases agree with TRBD1. V lost 6 bases to trimming and J lost 7 bases; unmatched junction nucleotides: 13. Germline V gene sequence: CDR1 LNHDA, CDR2 SQIVND (reference sequence). The CDR3 consists of 16 residues. CDR3 residues: CASRGPPGQGRNEQFF. CDR3 sequence (DNA): TGTGCCAGTAGAGGCCCCCCGGGACAGGGCAGGAATGAGCAGTTCTTC.

The chain has TRBV7-2 and TRBJ2-1; 9 bases are a match to TRBD1. This CDR3 comprises 16 residues. The germline V gene encodes CDR1 SGHTA and CDR2 FQGNSA. The J segment lost 5 bases and the V segment lost 5 bases, leaving 10 bases of the junction unmatched. In nucleotides, the CDR3 is TGTGCCAGCAGCCATCGGACCGGGACAGGGAACAATGAGCAGTTCTTC. Residues: CASSHRTGTGNNEQFF.

The genes are TRBV2 and TRBJ1-4, with 8 bases lining up with TRBD1. Per the germline V gene, CDR1 is SNHLY and CDR2 is FYNNEI. V dropped 3 bases and J dropped 4; count of bases not matched to a gene: 4. The CDR3 extends over 15 amino acids. The CDR3 is CASSEPTGVNEKLFF. CDR3 sequence (DNA): TGTGCCAGCAGTGAGCCGACAGGGGTTAATGAAAAACTGTTTTTT.

The CDR3 loop reads CATSRGGQGTAYGANVLTF. CDR3 sequence (DNA): TGTGCCACCAGCAGAGGCGGACAGGGGACTGCTTACGGGGCCAACGTCCTGACTTTC. V is TRBV15 and J is TRBJ2-6; TRBD1 matches 9 bases. From germline, CDR1 is LNHNV and CDR2 YYDKDF (reference sequence). The J segment lost 4 bases and the V segment lost 1 base, leaving 11 bases of the junction unmatched. The CDR3 contains 19 residues.

The DNA for the CDR3 is TGCGCCAGCAGCCACTCCCTAGATATGGATACGCAGTATTTT. Its protein product is CASSHSLDMDTQYF. This rearrangement joins TRBV5-1 to TRBJ2-3; D is uncertain. CDR1 and CDR2 (germline): SGHRS, YFSETQ. The CDR3 has 14 residues. Trimming removed 4 bases at V and 6 bases at J, with 15 bases between.

This sequence joins TRBV7-2 and TRBJ2-3, with D perhaps TRBD1 (5 bases). Trimming left V 3 bases short and J 1 base short, with 11 bases between. The CDR3 is 15 residues long. Germline V gene data show CDR1 as SGHTA and CDR2 as FQGNSA. In DNA form, the CDR3 reads TGTGCCAGCAGCTTTGCAGGACACGGCACAGATACGCAGTATTTT. Translating it yields CASSFAGHGTDTQYF.

The chain uses TRBV27 and TRBJ1-3; 7 nucleotides match TRBD1. J gave up 4 bases and V 6 bases, and 6 bases lay outside the gene matches. The CDR3 has 14 amino acids. Germline CDR1 and CDR2: MNHEY and SMNVEV (reference sequence). CDR3 in amino acids: CASRTGTAGNTIYF. The CDR3 bases are TGTGCCAGCAGAACTGGGACAGCGGGAAACACCATATATTTT.

The chain carries TRBV5-4 and TRBJ2-1; the D is unclear. There are 16 residues in the CDR3. The germline V gene encodes CDR1 SGHNT and CDR2 YYREEE (reference sequence). V gave up 2 bases and J gave up 6 bases, with 18 bases separating them. The CDR3 spells CASSFPANPGGNEQFF. The CDR3, as DNA: TGTGCCAGCAGCTTCCCAGCGAACCCGGGTGGCAATGAGCAGTTCTTC.

V usage is TRBV18 and J usage is TRBJ1-1, with 8 bases fitting TRBD1. The germline gives CDR1 KGHSH, CDR2 LQKENI. Trimming took 5 bases from V and 4 from J; bases not matched to a gene: 6. This CDR3 has 14 residues. The CDR3 DNA reads as TGTGCCAGCTCATCAGGACAGGGTAGCACTGAAGCTTTCTTT. Translating gives CASSSGQGSTEAFF.

The chain couples TRBV27 to TRBJ2-1; D is perhaps TRBD1 (6 bases). Germline CDR1 is MNHEY and CDR2 is SMNVEV (reference sequence). Trimming left V 6 bases short and J 7 bases short, with 22 bases between. There are 16 residues in the CDR3. The CDR3 DNA follows: TGTGCCAGCAGCCTAAGGAAACAGGGTTTAAGGAATGAGCAGTTCTTC. Its translation is CASSLRKQGLRNEQFF.

V and J are TRBV19 and TRBJ2-1; TRBD2 aligns across 8 bases. CDR1 and CDR2 (germline): LNHDA, SQIVND (reference sequence). CDR3 length equals 17 residues. V shed 3 bases, J shed 4 bases, and the junction held 11 bases outside the gene matches. CDR3 DNA: TGTGCCAGTAGTATCACGGGAGCGGGAGTTGGGTACAATGAGCAGTTCTTC. Protein: CASSITGAGVGYNEQFF.

The chain carries TRBV7-9 and TRBJ1-2; TRBD1 aligns across 11 bases. The CDR3 has 15 residues. Germline lookup yields CDR1 SEHNR and CDR2 FQNEAQ (reference sequence). V gave up 1 base and J gave up 8 bases; unmatched junction bases: 6. The CDR3, as DNA: TGTGCCAGCAGCTTAGTCGGACAGGGGGCGCAGGGCTACACCTTC. The encoded protein is CASSLVGQGAQGYTF.

CDR3 DNA: TGTGCCAGCAGCCCCCGGAGTAGAATGGTCACAGATACGCAGTATTTT. This encodes CASSPRSRMVTDTQYF. The rearrangement links TRBV9 to TRBJ2-3; D unclear. CDR3 length: 16 residues. From germline, CDR1 is SGDLS and CDR2 YYNGEE. V was cut by 4 bases and J by 2 bases, with 17 bases left in between.

The chain has TRBV29-1 and TRBJ2-1, with 8 bases matching TRBD2. The CDR3 runs 14 residues. Germline V CDR1 and CDR2: SQVTM, ANQGSEA. V was clipped by 3 bases and J by 4 bases; unmatched bases: 5. In DNA, the CDR3 is TGCAGCGTTGATATTAGCGGGACATACAATGAGCAGTTCTTC. Translating it yields CSVDISGTYNEQFF.

The chain employs TRBV11-2 and TRBJ1-1; 7 nucleotides match TRBD1. This CDR3 comprises 14 residues. Germline CDR1 reads SGHAT; CDR2 reads FQNNGV. Trimming at V came to 1 base and at J to 10 bases, leaving 9 bases not matched to a gene. The CDR3 loop is CASSLVVGDSGAFF. The DNA of the CDR3 is TGTGCCAGCAGCTTAGTGGTCGGGGACAGTGGAGCTTTCTTT. The variable domain in full, with the rest retrieved from reference TRBV11-2 and TRBJ1-1, is EAGVAQSPRYKIIEKRQSVAFWCNPISGHATLYWYQQILGQGPKLLIQFQNNGVVDDSQLPKDRFSAERLKGVDSTLKIQPAKLEDSAVYLCASSLVVGDSGAFFGQGTRLTVV.

This chain uses TRBV4-2 with TRBJ2-3; 7 nucleotides align to TRBD1. The CDR3 is 18 residues long. The V gene end was trimmed by 4 bases and the J gene end by 1 base; junction bases not matched to a gene: 14. CDR1 LGHNA and CDR2 YNFKEQ come from the germline V gene. The CDR3 sequence is CASSRPTISGGGTDTQYF. The CDR3 nucleotides are TGTGCCAGCAGCCGTCCCACCATCTCAGGGGGTGGCACAGATACGCAGTATTTT.

The chain has TRBV6-4 and TRBJ1-3, with 7 bases identical to TRBD1. The germline gives CDR1 MRHNA, CDR2 SNTAGT. The CDR3 totals 17 residues. The junction had 13 bases not matched to a gene; V was cut back by 6 bases and J by 2 bases. This CDR3 reads CASRGPLRQGTGNTIYF. The CDR3 DNA sequence: TGTGCCAGCAGAGGTCCCCTACGACAGGGTACTGGAAACACCATATATTTT.

This chain joins TRBV19 and TRBJ2-7; a possible D gene is TRBD1 (5 bases). Between the trimmed V and J ends, which lost 8 bases and 2 bases, there was a span of 10 bases. Germline V CDR1 and CDR2: LNHDA, SQIVND (reference sequence). This CDR3 contains 12 residues. Here the CDR3 DNA reads TGTGCCAGTGGCCAGGGCCCCTACGAGCAGTACTTC. Encoded protein: CASGQGPYEQYF.

The chain uses TRBV19 and TRBJ2-5; tentatively, D is TRBD1 (5 bases). The J call may be faulty, since TRBJ2-7 better matches the DNA end. CDR1 is LNHDA and CDR2 is SQIVND in the germline V gene (reference sequence). The CDR3 runs to 13 residues. The CDR3 region is CASSMQGSYEQYF. In nucleotides, the CDR3 is TGTGCCAGTAGTATGCAGGGTTCCTACGAGCAGTACTTC.